Shown below are 10 T cell receptor beta chains from a single sample sequenced in a study of spatial heterogeneity in lung cancer. The time point denotes: sample taken at primary tumor resection. Without sorting, whole RNA was sequenced from tumor, nontumor lung or frozen PBMC. TCRdb re-analysed the 5' RACE reads in MiXCR, keeping a single row per CDR3 protein. This table holds about 10,000 distinct CDR3 sequences, roughly 6% found once. Source: PBMCs, taken at surgery. The receptors were sampled from a male donor with early-stage non-small cell lung cancer.

This clonotype qualifies as medium-sized. This sequence joins TRBV20-1 and TRBJ2-1; 7 positions match TRBD2. This CDR3 has 11 residues. The junction had 2 bases not matched to a gene; V was cut back by 6 bases and J by 6 bases. Germline CDR1 is DFQATT and CDR2 is SNEGSKA (reference sequence). CDR3 coding DNA: TGCAGTGCCAGGACTAGCAATGAGCAGTTCTTC. Its protein is CSARTSNEQFF.

The genes are TRBV12-3 or TRBV12-4 and TRBJ1-2, with D unresolved. V was shortened by 3 bases and J by 5 bases, with 16 bases between the two germline ends. CDR3 length: 15 amino acids. The CDR3 coding sequence is TGTGCCAGCAGTTTGAGTCAGCTTCCCTCGTATGGCTACACCTTC. Residues: CASSLSQLPSYGYTF.

There are many counts of this clonotype. This sequence joins TRBV19 and TRBJ1-5; 8 bases are a match to TRBD1. The CDR3 loop spans 15 amino acids. V gave up 6 bases and J gave up 6 bases; unmatched junction bases: 10. CDR1 and CDR2 (germline): LNHDA, SQIVND (reference sequence). CDR3 coding DNA: TGTGCCAGTAGCCGTGACAGGGGTGGTGGTCAGCCCCAGCATTTT. It codes for CASSRDRGGGQPQHF.

This clonotype was recorded at least ten times. The rearrangement links TRBV28 to TRBJ2-3, with 11 bases identical to TRBD2. The CDR3 runs 14 residues. V dropped 7 bases and J dropped 2; count of bases not matched to a gene: 2. Germline CDR1 and CDR2: MDHEN and SYDVKM. The CDR3 region has the DNA TGTGCCAGCACGGGACTAGCGGACACAGATACGCAGTATTTT. This encodes CASTGLADTDTQYF. Complete variable domain (other parts from reference TRBV28 and TRBJ2-3): DVKVTQSSRYLVKRTGEKVFLECVQDMDHENMFWYRQDPGLGLRLIYFSYDVKMKEKGDIPEGYSVSREKKERFSLILESASTNQTSMYLCASTGLADTDTQYFGPGTRLTVL.

By its share, this clonotype is medium-sized. This chain joins TRBV12-3 or TRBV12-4 and TRBJ2-1, with D possibly TRBD2 on 5 matching bases. V was trimmed by 5 bases and J by 1 base, leaving 9 bases between them. The CDR3 loop spans 14 amino acids. This chain's CDR3 is CASSLSGSYNEQFF. Here the CDR3 DNA reads TGTGCCAGCAGTCTCTCGGGATCCTACAATGAGCAGTTCTTC.

This clonotype was found many times. V usage is TRBV29-1 and J usage is TRBJ2-7, with TRBD2 matching over 8 bases. The germline V gene has CDR1 SQVTM and CDR2 ANQGSEA. The V segment lost 2 bases and the J segment 0 bases; nucleotides outside the gene matches: 6. The CDR3 runs 15 residues. For the CDR3, the DNA is TGCAGCGTTGAATCCCGGGAGGGCTACTCCTACGAGCAGTACTTC. It yields the protein CSVESREGYSYEQYF.

By share of the sample, this clonotype is medium-sized. The chain has TRBV29-1 and TRBJ1-6; the match to TRBD1 covers 10 bases. V shed 7 bases, J shed 10 bases, and the junction held 7 bases outside the gene matches. Germline V gene data show CDR1 as SQVTM and CDR2 as ANQGSEA. The CDR3 length is 13 residues. CDR3 residues: CSGTTGGRSPLHF. CDR3 sequence (DNA): TGCAGCGGGACGACAGGGGGCCGATCACCCCTCCACTTT.

The chain recombines TRBV5-1 with TRBJ2-6, with D tentatively TRBD1 (5 bases). Germline V lookup: CDR1 SGHRS, CDR2 YFSETQ. This CDR3 has 14 residues. The germline V and J ends were trimmed by 8 bases and 5 bases, with 14 bases remaining between them. As DNA, the CDR3 is TGCGCCAGTTCCGTGGACAACCGGGCCAACGTCCTGACTTTC. Translated, it gives CASSVDNRANVLTF.

This clonotype was picked up many times. This rearrangement joins TRBV29-1 to TRBJ2-4; no clear D. V lost 3 bases and J lost 12, with 9 bases in between. The CDR3 sequence is 10 residues long. Germline CDR1 and CDR2: SQVTM and ANQGSEA. The CDR3 bases are TGCAGCGTTGACCGGCCACCTCAGTACTTC. Residues: CSVDRPPQYF.

There are many counts of this clonotype. The gene calls are TRBV7-3 and TRBJ2-3; D possibly corresponds to TRBD2 (6 bases). Germline V CDR1 and CDR2: SGHTA, FQGTGA. V gave up 5 bases and J gave up 8 bases, with 20 bases separating them. The CDR3 consists of 15 residues. CDR3 sequence reads: CASSPNSREVGTQYF. For the CDR3, the DNA is TGTGCCAGCAGCCCCAACTCGCGGGAAGTCGGTACGCAGTATTTT.